This TCR beta chain derives from a study of blood T cell repertoires in COVID-19. Turning to the study itself: Samples of COVID-19 (acute and convalescent) were obtained from the United States, Italy and Spain. T cells, B-cell-depleted T cells, or PBMCs provided the cDNA or gDNA that served as material.

Original handling: Reference gene primer amplification gave estimated nucleated cell counts. Clones were sequenced by immunoSEQ multiplex PCR, and TCRdb holds only the in-frame ones, with some missing. V and J calls and clone size are those listed in that table; D and trimming were worked out from the DNA. This table holds around 270,000 clones, about 89% found once. The CDR3 consists of 15 residues. CDR1 is MNHEY, CDR2 SVGEGT, per germline. V was cut by 2 bases and J by 5 bases, with 13 bases left in between. This TCR was sampled from a man in his forties who had recovered from COVID-19. The sequencing input was peripheral blood. The V and J genes are TRBV6-2 or TRBV6-3 and TRBJ2-1; D may be TRBD1 (5 bases). CDR3 bases: TGTGCCAGCAGTTACAGGGGTCTCCCCGACAATGAGCAGTTCTTC. Its translation is CASSYRGLPDNEQFF.